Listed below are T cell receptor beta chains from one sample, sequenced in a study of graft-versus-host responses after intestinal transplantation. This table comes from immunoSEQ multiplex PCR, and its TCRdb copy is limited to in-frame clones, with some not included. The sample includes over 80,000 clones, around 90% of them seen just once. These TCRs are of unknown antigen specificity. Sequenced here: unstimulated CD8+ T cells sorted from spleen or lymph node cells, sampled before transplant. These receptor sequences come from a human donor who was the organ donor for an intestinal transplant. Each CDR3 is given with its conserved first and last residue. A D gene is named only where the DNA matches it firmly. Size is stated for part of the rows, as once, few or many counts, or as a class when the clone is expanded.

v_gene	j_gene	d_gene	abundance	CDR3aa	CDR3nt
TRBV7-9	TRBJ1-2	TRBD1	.	CASSLDRGQRGYTF	TGTGCCAGCAGCTTAGACAGGGGCCAACGAGGCTACACCTTC
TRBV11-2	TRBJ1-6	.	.	CASGRTEARMSPLHF	TGTGCCAGCGGACGGACAGAAGCCAGAATGTCACCCCTCCACTTT
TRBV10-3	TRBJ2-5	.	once	CAISDSEGIQETQYF	TGTGCCATCAGTGACTCGGAGGGGATTCAAGAGACCCAGTACTTC
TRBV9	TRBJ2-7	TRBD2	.	CASSPSGGASYEQYF	TGTGCCAGCAGCCCCTCGGGGGGGGCGAGCTACGAGCAGTACTTC
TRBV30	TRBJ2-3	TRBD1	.	CAWGTGGADTQYF	TGTGCCTGGGGGACAGGGGGGGCAGATACGCAGTATTTT
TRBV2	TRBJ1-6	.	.	CASNVGGDSPLHF	TGTGCCAGCAATGTCGGGGGTGATTCACCCCTCCACTTT
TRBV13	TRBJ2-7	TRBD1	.	CASSPQGAHEQYF	TGTGCCAGCAGCCCTCAGGGGGCCCACGAGCAGTACTTC
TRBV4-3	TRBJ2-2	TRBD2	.	CASSQESGGAYGGELFF	TGCGCCAGCAGCCAAGAGAGCGGGGGGGCCTACGGCGGGGAGCTGTTTTTT
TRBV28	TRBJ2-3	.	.	CASSSPYTDTQYF	TGTGCCAGCAGCTCCCCGTACACAGATACGCAGTATTTT
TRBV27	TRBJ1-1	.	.	CASSLDSHTMNTEAFF	TGTGCCAGCAGTTTAGACAGCCATACTATGAACACTGAAGCTTTCTTT
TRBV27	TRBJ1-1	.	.	CASRRGRNTEAFF	TGTGCCAGCAGACGGGGGAGGAACACTGAAGCTTTCTTT
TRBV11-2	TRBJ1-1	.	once	CASSLALGAEAFF	TGTGCCAGCAGCTTAGCCCTCGGGGCTGAAGCTTTCTTT
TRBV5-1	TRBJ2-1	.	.	CASSSGNEQFF	TGCGCCAGCAGCTCCGGCAATGAGCAGTTCTTC
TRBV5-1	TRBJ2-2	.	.	CASSFRDNANTGELFF	TGCGCCAGCAGCTTCCGGGACAACGCGAACACCGGGGAGCTGTTTTTT
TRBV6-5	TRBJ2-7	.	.	CASSERPTYEQYF	TGTGCCAGCAGTGAGCGCCCAACTTACGAGCAGTACTTC
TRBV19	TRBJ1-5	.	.	CASSMAGLGGGQPQHF	TGTGCCAGTAGTATGGCTGGGTTGGGAGGAGGTCAGCCCCAGCATTTT
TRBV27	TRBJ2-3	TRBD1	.	CASSFGTGGTDTQYF	TGTGCCAGCAGCTTCGGGACAGGGGGCACAGATACGCAGTATTTT
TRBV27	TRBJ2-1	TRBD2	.	CASLRLAGLNEQFF	TGTGCCAGCTTACGGCTAGCGGGGCTAAATGAGCAGTTCTTC
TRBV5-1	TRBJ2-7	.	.	CASRGPLGEQYF	TGCGCCAGCAGGGGCCCCCTGGGCGAGCAGTACTTC
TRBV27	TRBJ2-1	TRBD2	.	CASSVAGGTYNEQFF	TGTGCCAGCAGCGTAGCGGGGGGGACCTACAATGAGCAGTTCTTC
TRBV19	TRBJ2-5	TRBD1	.	CARPSGTGEETQYF	TGTGCCAGACCCTCCGGGACAGGGGAAGAGACCCAGTACTTC
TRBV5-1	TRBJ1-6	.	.	CASSLDSNSPLHF	TGCGCCAGCAGCTTGGACAGTAATTCACCCCTCCACTTT
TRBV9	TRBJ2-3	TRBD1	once	CASSGGVQGAGDTQYF	TGTGCCAGCAGCGGAGGGGTACAGGGGGCAGGAGATACGCAGTATTTT
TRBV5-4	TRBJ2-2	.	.	CASSVEGAITGELFF	TGTGCCAGCAGCGTGGAGGGGGCGATCACCGGGGAGCTGTTTTTT
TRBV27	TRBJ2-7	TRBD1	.	CASSHRAGGYEQYF	TGTGCCAGCAGCCACCGGGCAGGGGGTTACGAGCAGTACTTC
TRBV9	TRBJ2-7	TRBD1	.	CASSPWDSSYEQYF	TGTGCCAGCAGCCCCTGGGACAGCTCCTACGAGCAGTACTTC